This T cell receptor (beta chain) was sequenced for a study of regulatory T cells in long-lasting Graves disease. Findings of the study overall: More public clonotypes were shared by persistent patients (about 2,700) than by new patients (about 1,000). Patients with persistent Graves' had lower TCR diversity than newly diagnosed patients.

TCR beta libraries were built with iRepertoire HTBI primers and Arm-PCR of CDR3 regions. Original processing notes: From all samples, identification returned over 11 TRBJ and about 60 TRBV segments. Using its own MiXCR run on the multiplex PCR reads, TCRdb lists one record per CDR3 protein. TCRdb's processing, not the authors', yielded these V and J calls. The repertoire holds a few hundred thousand distinct CDR3 sequences, with around 20% as singletons. This clonotype was picked up a small number of times. As yet, its antigen is unknown. CDR3 size: 14 residues. Germline CDR1 and CDR2: SGHTA and FQGNSA. The V and J ends lost 5 bases and 4 bases respectively, with 11 bases between them. Regarding time point: newly diagnosed GD, antithyroid drugs for less than 3 months. From RNA extracted from PBMCs, the TCR library was made.

Specimen: peripheral blood mononuclear cells (PBMCs), collected at new diagnosis, from a patient treated with antithyroid drugs. The chain has TRBV7-2 and TRBJ2-2, with D unclear. This TCR was recovered from a female donor with Graves disease. The CDR3 DNA is TGTGCCAGCAGCCCCACGGACGCCACCGGGGAGCTGTTTTTT. Amino acid sequence: CASSPTDATGELFF.